A single sample is the source of the 31 T cell receptor beta chains below, sequenced in a study of patients and donors after allogeneic stem cell transplantation. TCRdb re-called the RT-PCR reads with MiXCR, one entry per CDR3 protein. The repertoire holds 800,000 to 1,000,000 distinct CDR3 sequences, roughly 18% seen once, with 5.5% to 6.5% in the top ten. The sequencing sample was made of blood, either unsorted or a sorted T cell fraction (not recorded which). These receptors came from a human donor who was either an allogeneic HSCT recipient or a stem cell or donor lymphocyte infusion donor (not recorded which). It is not recorded whose cells these are; they may come from a transplant donor.

This clonotype has just one count. A much larger clone differs from this one at a single base, so this may be a read error. CDR3: CATSDPLGTEAVF. The CDR3 DNA is TGTGCCACCAGTGACCCCCTAGGCACTGAAGCTGTCTTT. The rearrangement uses TRBV24-1 and TRBJ1-1, with unresolved D. The CDR3 sequence is 13 residues long. Germline loops: CDR1 KGHDR, CDR2 SFDVKD.

The chain is built from TRBV12-3 or TRBV12-4 and TRBJ2-7, with 7 bases identical to TRBD1. This CDR3 is 15 amino acids long. With V trimmed by 5 bases and J by 1 base, 8 bases remained unmatched. CDR3 region: CASSAGTVISYEQYF. The CDR3 coding sequence is TGTGCCAGCAGTGCCGGGACAGTTATTTCCTACGAGCAGTACTTC.

The chain couples TRBV12-3 or TRBV12-4 to TRBJ1-1; a possible D gene is TRBD1 (5 bases). V lost 4 bases, J lost 1 base, and 10 bases lay in between. CDR3 length: 14 amino acids. The CDR3 loop reads CASSYGTQNTEAFF. CDR3 nucleotides: TGTGCCAGCAGTTACGGGACGCAGAACACTGAAGCTTTCTTT.

CDR3 in amino acids: CASSLRASDSYEQYF. CDR3 coding DNA: TGTGCCAGCAGTTTACGGGCTAGCGACTCCTACGAGCAGTACTTC. The V call is TRBV27, the J call TRBJ2-7; possibly TRBD2 for D (6 bases). The germline V and J ends were trimmed by 2 bases and 0 bases, with 11 bases remaining between them. CDR3 length: 15 residues. From germline, CDR1 is MNHEY and CDR2 SMNVEV (reference sequence).

This clonotype was seen more than once but under ten times. The V gene is TRBV4-3, the J gene TRBJ1-5; tentatively, D is TRBD1 (5 bases). The CDR3 contains 16 residues. Germline CDR1 LGHNA, CDR2 YSLEER. The germline V and J ends were trimmed by 1 base and 2 bases, with 12 bases remaining between them. The CDR3 is CASSQGWGAGNQPQHF. CDR3 DNA: TGCGCCAGCAGCCAAGGATGGGGCGCCGGCAATCAGCCCCAGCATTTT.

This clonotype was found a few times. The chain employs TRBV28 and TRBJ1-5; the D is unclear. The CDR3 is made up of 14 amino acids. Germline V lookup: CDR1 MDHEN, CDR2 SYDVKM. V lost 7 bases to trimming and J lost 0 bases, with 10 bases between them. The CDR3 nucleotides are TGTGCCAGCAAAATGGAGTATAGCAATCAGCCCCAGCATTTT. Residues: CASKMEYSNQPQHF.

CDR3 coding DNA: TGCGCCAGCAGCGTCACGAGTGCGAACACTGAAGCTTTCTTT. Encoded protein: CASSVTSANTEAFF. The chain uses TRBV5-1 and TRBJ1-1; unclear D gene. The CDR3 runs to 14 residues. Trimming removed 4 bases at V and 1 base at J, with 11 bases between. Germline values: CDR1 SGHRS, CDR2 YFSETQ. Filled out from reference TRBV5-1 and TRBJ1-1, the complete variable domain reads KAGVTQTPRYLIKTRGQQVTLSCSPISGHRSVSWYQQTPGQGLQFLFEYFSETQRNKGNFPGRFSGRQFSNSRSEMNVSTLELGDSALYLCASSVTSANTEAFFGQGTRLTVV.

The table lists this clonotype with a few counts. CDR3 DNA sequence: TGCAGCGTCGCAACTAGCTACGAGCAGTACTTC. This codes for CSVATSYEQYF. The rearrangement uses TRBV29-1 and TRBJ2-7; a weak D match, TRBD2 (5 bases). V lost 6 bases, J lost 3 bases, and 9 bases lay in between. Germline V gene sequence: CDR1 SQVTM, CDR2 ANQGSEA. The CDR3 covers 11 residues.

The gene calls are TRBV7-2 and TRBJ1-2, with a possible D match to TRBD1 (5 bases). Germline V lookup: CDR1 SGHTA, CDR2 FQGNSA. The CDR3 spans 15 residues. The ends were cut back, 2 bases at V and 3 bases at J, with 13 bases in the middle. The DNA for the CDR3 is TGTGCCAGCAGCTTATGGGGGACTCAAGACTATGGCTACACCTTC. This encodes CASSLWGTQDYGYTF.

This clonotype has a handful of counts. J is TRBJ2-7 and V is TRBV9, with 10 bases fitting TRBD1. The CDR3 contains 14 residues. Trimming took 3 bases from V and 5 from J; bases not matched to a gene: 5. CDR1 is SGDLS, CDR2 YYNGEE, per germline. Here the CDR3 DNA reads TGTGCCAGCAGCGGGGACAGGGGTCTGGACGAGCAGTACTTC. Translation gives CASSGDRGLDEQYF.

This chain connects TRBV4-2 to TRBJ2-5; D possibly corresponds to TRBD2 (5 bases). Germline V gene sequence: CDR1 LGHNA, CDR2 YNFKEQ. CDR3 length equals 15 residues. Trimming removed 1 base from V and 1 base from J, with 10 bases in between. The CDR3 loop is CASSQVFGIQETQYF. The CDR3 DNA is TGTGCCAGCAGCCAAGTTTTCGGGATCCAAGAGACCCAGTACTTC.

J is TRBJ2-7 and V is TRBV13, with D unclear. V was trimmed by 2 bases and J by 2 bases, leaving 10 bases between them. The CDR3 spans 14 residues. Per the germline V gene, CDR1 is PRHDT and CDR2 is FYEKMQ (reference sequence). CDR3 sequence reads: CASSLRGSPYEQYF. The CDR3, as DNA: TGTGCCAGCAGCTTAAGAGGCAGCCCCTACGAGCAGTACTTC.

The chain employs TRBV6-5 and TRBJ1-1; D possibly corresponds to TRBD1 (6 bases). Looked up from germline, CDR1 is MNHEY and CDR2 is SVGAGI. The CDR3 length is 13 residues. Between the trimmed V and J ends, which lost 2 bases and 8 bases, there was a span of 12 bases. The chain's CDR3 is CASSYEGVGEAFF. For the CDR3, the DNA is TGTGCCAGCAGTTACGAGGGGGTAGGGGAAGCTTTCTTT.

This clonotype came up many times. The chain uses TRBV12-3 or TRBV12-4 and TRBJ1-1, with TRBD1 matching over 7 bases. The V and J ends lost 5 bases and 6 bases, in that order; junction bases with no gene match: 3. This CDR3 has 12 residues. CDR3 nucleotide sequence: TGTGCCAGCAGTCAGGGGGGCCCTGAAGCTTTCTTT. Translated: CASSQGGPEAFF.

This clonotype was found a few times. V is TRBV11-3 and J is TRBJ2-1; 7 nucleotides align to TRBD2. Germline-derived CDR1 and CDR2 are SGHNT and YENEEA. V was pared by 0 bases and J by 4 bases, with 6 bases of the junction left unmatched. The CDR3 contains 16 residues. CDR3 sequence reads: CASSLEGAGAYNEQFF. CDR3 bases: TGTGCCAGCAGCTTAGAAGGGGCGGGAGCTTACAATGAGCAGTTCTTC. The full variable domain, completed using reference TRBV11-3 and TRBJ2-1, is EAGVVQSPRYKIIEKKQPVAFWCNPISGHNTLYWYLQNLGQGPELLIRYENEEAVDDSQLPKDRFSAERLKGVDSTLKIQPAELGDSAVYLCASSLEGAGAYNEQFFGPGTRLTVL.

This chain links TRBV6-2 or TRBV6-3 with TRBJ1-4; D unresolved. The CDR3 loop spans 14 amino acids. The germline gives CDR1 MNHEY, CDR2 SVGEGT. Deletions cut 8 bases from V and 2 bases from J, with 12 bases between. The CDR3 nucleotides read TGTGCCAGCGCTGGCACATCTACTAATGAAAAACTGTTTTTT. It translates to CASAGTSTNEKLFF.

The table lists this clonotype with a few counts. CDR3 residues: CASSGNLRDPPDTQYF. The CDR3 nucleotides are TGTGCCAGCAGCGGCAACCTCCGGGACCCTCCAGATACGCAGTATTTT. The chain uses TRBV13 and TRBJ2-3; D could derive from TRBD1 or TRBD2 (5 bases each). V was shortened by 5 bases and J by 4 bases, with 19 bases between the two germline ends. This CDR3 has 16 amino acids. Germline V CDR1 and CDR2: PRHDT, FYEKMQ (reference sequence).

V usage is TRBV5-1 and J usage is TRBJ2-5, with 14 bases lining up with TRBD2. Per the germline V gene, CDR1 is SGHRS and CDR2 is YFSETQ. With 3 bases clipped from V and 5 bases from J, the junction kept 6 bases outside the gene matches. The CDR3 loop spans 16 amino acids. As DNA, the CDR3 is TGCGCCAGCAGCTCGGGGACTAGCGGGAGTTACGAGACCCAGTACTTC. Residues: CASSSGTSGSYETQYF.

The CDR3 nucleotides are TGCAGTGCTAGAGCACGGGCAGGGGTATCCTACGAGCAGTACTTC. Translation: CSARARAGVSYEQYF. The V call is TRBV20-1, the J call TRBJ2-7; a possible D gene is TRBD1 (6 bases). This CDR3 has 15 amino acids. The V end was cut by 1 base, the J end by 1 base, with 14 bases between. Per the germline V gene, CDR1 is DFQATT and CDR2 is SNEGSKA (reference sequence).

The chain employs TRBV2 and TRBJ1-2, with no clear D. Trimming removed 6 bases at V and 2 bases at J, with 10 bases between. The CDR3 is 13 amino acids. The germline CDR1 and CDR2 sequences are SNHLY and FYNNEI. CDR3 amino acids: CASRKGKNYGYTF. CDR3 bases: TGTGCCAGCAGGAAGGGCAAGAACTATGGCTACACCTTC.

Notes on this clonotype: One junction end does not reproduce the germline sequence, and a read error may be involved. In nucleotides, the CDR3 is TGTGCCAGCAGTTACCAGACCGCTAATGTTGCCTTC. This sequence encodes CASSYQTANVAF. The chain combines TRBV6-2 or TRBV6-3 with TRBJ1-2, with D unresolved. CDR3 size: 12 residues. Germline values: CDR1 MNHEY, CDR2 SVGEGT.

The chain combines TRBV5-1 with TRBJ2-6; D is unclear. The germline V gene encodes CDR1 SGHRS and CDR2 YFSETQ. The CDR3 sequence is 17 residues long. Between the trimmed V and J ends, which lost 0 bases and 0 bases, there was a span of 10 bases. The CDR3 loop is CASSLGRASSGANVLTF. CDR3 coding DNA: TGCGCCAGCAGCTTGGGACGTGCAAGCTCTGGGGCCAACGTCCTGACTTTC.

This clonotype turned up a few times. CDR3 residues: CASSAVERETQYF. The DNA for the CDR3 is TGTGCCAGCAGTGCGGTGGAACGTGAGACCCAGTACTTC. The V and J genes are TRBV2 and TRBJ2-5; D call uncertain. Germline assignment: CDR1 SNHLY and CDR2 FYNNEI. V dropped 4 bases and J dropped 5 bases, with 11 bases sitting between them. CDR3 size: 13 residues. Based on the CDR3 plus reference TRBV2 and TRBJ2-5, the full variable domain is EPEVTQTPSHQVTQMGQEVILRCVPISNHLYFYWYRQILGQKVEFLVSFYNNEISEKSEIFDDQFSVERPDGSNFTLKIRSTKLEDSAMYFCASSAVERETQYFGPGTRLLVL.

CDR3 protein: CASSQGERGLYYGYTF. The CDR3 nucleotides are TGTGCCAGCAGCCAAGGAGAAAGGGGGTTGTACTATGGCTACACCTTC. This chain uses TRBV14 with TRBJ1-2; possible D gene TRBD1, 6 bases. With 1 base removed from V and 3 bases from J, the gap between germline ends came to 15 bases. This CDR3 has 16 residues. The germline V gene has CDR1 SGHDN and CDR2 FVKESK.

This clonotype appeared a few times. The rearrangement uses TRBV9 and TRBJ2-7; D is undetermined. The CDR3 length is 14 residues. The germline gives CDR1 SGDLS, CDR2 YYNGEE. The germline V and J ends were trimmed by 4 bases and 2 bases, with 13 bases remaining between them. CDR3 bases: TGTGCCAGCAGCCCAGAAATTACCACCTACGAGCAGTACTTC. It codes for CASSPEITTYEQYF.

This chain links TRBV12-3 or TRBV12-4 with TRBJ2-7, with 8 bases fitting TRBD1. The CDR3 has 16 residues. J gave up 2 bases and V 3 bases, and 9 bases lay outside the gene matches. CDR3 DNA: TGTGCCAGCAGTTTGGGGACAGGCCCGACCACCTACGAGCAGTACTTC. This gives the protein CASSLGTGPTTYEQYF.

This clonotype has ten or more counts. The J gene is TRBJ1-1, the V gene TRBV20-1; perhaps TRBD1 as D (6 bases). This CDR3 has 14 residues. V gave up 6 bases and J gave up 5 bases, with 19 bases separating them. Germline CDR1 DFQATT, CDR2 SNEGSKA (reference sequence). This CDR3 is CSAPRGRGGTEAFF. CDR3 DNA: TGCAGTGCCCCTAGGGGCAGGGGAGGGACTGAAGCTTTCTTT.

V gene TRBV20-1 combines with J gene TRBJ2-7; unclear D gene. This CDR3 spans 15 amino acids. V lost 0 bases, J lost 1 base, and 13 bases lay in between. Germline CDR1 reads DFQATT; CDR2 reads SNEGSKA (reference sequence). The CDR3 loop reads CSARDITRPSYEQYF. The CDR3 DNA is TGCAGTGCTAGAGATATAACCCGTCCGTCCTACGAGCAGTACTTC.

The genes are TRBV7-2 and TRBJ1-2; D gene uncertain. The CDR3 is 15 residues long. Germline CDR1 and CDR2: SGHTA and FQGNSA. V was cut by 5 bases and J by 1 base, with 14 bases left in between. This CDR3 is CASSPYARDNYGYTF. For the CDR3, the DNA is TGTGCCAGCAGCCCCTACGCTCGGGATAACTATGGCTACACCTTC.

Many counts were recorded for this clonotype. The rearrangement uses TRBV25-1 and TRBJ2-1; D remains unclear. Looked up from germline, CDR1 is MGHDK and CDR2 is SYGVNS. Trimming left V 7 bases short and J 8 bases short, with 9 bases between. The CDR3 is 11 amino acids. CDR3 loop: CASTRRDEQFF. DNA of the CDR3: TGTGCCAGCACCCGTCGCGATGAGCAGTTCTTC.

This chain connects TRBV6-2 or TRBV6-3 to TRBJ2-5, with 8 bases lining up with TRBD2. The CDR3 spans 16 residues. The junction had 12 bases not matched to a gene; V was cut back by 6 bases and J by 3 bases. The germline gives CDR1 MNHEY, CDR2 SVGEGT. DNA for the CDR3: TGTGCCAGCAGCTATACTAGCGGCGTAGATGAAGAGACCCAGTACTTC. Translated, it gives CASSYTSGVDEETQYF.